The 25 T cell receptor beta chains below all came from one sample that was sequenced in a study of patients and donors after allogeneic stem cell transplantation. TCRdb reprocessed the RT-PCR reads via MiXCR and lists one record per CDR3 protein. The profile shows 84,000 or so distinct CDR3 sequences, roughly 48% of them singletons. The specimen sequenced was blood, either unsorted or a sorted T cell fraction (not recorded which). The source is a human donor who was either an allogeneic HSCT recipient or a stem cell or donor lymphocyte infusion donor (not recorded which). It is not recorded whose cells these are; they may come from a transplant donor.

This clonotype was found a few times. The gene calls are TRBV29-1 and TRBJ1-1; the D is unclear. This CDR3 has 15 amino acids. V was clipped by 6 bases and J by 1 base, with 18 bases between them. Germline loops: CDR1 SQVTM, CDR2 ANQGSEA. CDR3 loop: CSVQGQAIWNTEAFF. The DNA for the CDR3 is TGCAGCGTCCAAGGGCAGGCGATATGGAACACTGAAGCTTTCTTT.

The V call is TRBV29-1, the J call TRBJ1-1; D might be TRBD1 (5 bases). Trimming shortened V by 6 bases and J by 2 bases, and 13 bases separated the two germline ends. This CDR3 spans 13 amino acids. CDR1 is SQVTM, CDR2 ANQGSEA, per germline. DNA of the CDR3: TGCAGCGTATCCGGGGGGGGAAACACTGAAGCTTTCTTT. It codes for CSVSGGGNTEAFF.

This chain uses TRBV7-9 with TRBJ1-3; D is undetermined. This CDR3 comprises 14 residues. Deletions cut 5 bases from V and 9 bases from J, with 17 bases between. Germline lookup yields CDR1 SEHNR and CDR2 FQNEAQ (reference sequence). This CDR3 is CASSPRTASTTIYF. CDR3 in DNA: TGTGCCAGCAGCCCGCGGACGGCCTCAACCACCATATATTTT.

This sequence joins TRBV12-3 or TRBV12-4 and TRBJ1-3, with 7 bases aligning to TRBD1. CDR3 length: 12 residues. V trimming: 10 bases; J trimming: 1 base; junction bases outside the gene matches: 1. The CDR3 protein is CATRGSGNTIYF. The CDR3 DNA follows: TGTGCCACCAGGGGGTCTGGAAACACCATATATTTT.

The V gene is TRBV29-1, the J gene TRBJ1-1; D is unclear. The germline gives CDR1 SQVTM, CDR2 ANQGSEA. V lost 4 bases and J lost 0, with 6 bases in between. The CDR3 loop spans 12 amino acids. The CDR3 loop reads CSVARVNTEAFF. CDR3 DNA: TGCAGCGTTGCCAGAGTGAACACTGAAGCTTTCTTT.

The chain has TRBV5-1 and TRBJ2-2; D possibly matches TRBD1 or TRBD2 (5 bases each). V was trimmed by 3 bases and J by 2 bases, leaving 8 bases between them. Germline loops: CDR1 SGHRS, CDR2 YFSETQ. The CDR3 has 14 residues. The CDR3 sequence is CASSSGANTGELFF. In DNA, the CDR3 is TGCGCCAGCAGCTCCGGGGCCAACACCGGGGAGCTGTTTTTT.

This clonotype was recorded a few times. The rearrangement uses TRBV7-2 and TRBJ1-5; tentatively, D is TRBD1 (6 bases). CDR3 length: 16 residues. Germline V gene lookup returns CDR1 SGHTA and CDR2 FQGNSA. V was pared by 5 bases and J by 0 bases, with 14 bases between. CDR3 sequence: CASSPGTLYSNQPQHF. The CDR3 nucleotides are TGTGCCAGCAGCCCGGGGACACTGTATAGCAATCAGCCCCAGCATTTT.

The gene calls are TRBV6-6 and TRBJ1-5; D perhaps matches TRBD1 (5 bases). This CDR3 has 15 amino acids. Per the germline V gene, CDR1 is MNHNY and CDR2 is SVGAGI (reference sequence). V was shortened by 0 bases and J by 6 bases, with 12 bases between the two germline ends. The CDR3 spells CASSYSKGRGQPQHF. CDR3 in DNA: TGTGCCAGCAGTTACTCGAAGGGGAGGGGTCAGCCCCAGCATTTT.

This clonotype was counted a few times. This sequence joins TRBV12-3 or TRBV12-4 and TRBJ1-3; D is unresolved. Trimming left V 5 bases short and J 12 bases short, with 14 bases between. CDR3 length: 12 residues. DNA for the CDR3: TGTGCCAGCAGTCCAATAGCAGGCCGCATATATTTT. Protein sequence: CASSPIAGRIYF.

This clonotype was detected a few times. The V and J genes are TRBV7-3 and TRBJ1-1; D not certain. The CDR3 extends over 16 amino acids. CDR1 is SGHTA, CDR2 FQGTGA, per germline. Trimming pared 0 bases from V and 5 bases from J, leaving 16 bases between. CDR3 region: CASSLTYAGRKTEAFF. The CDR3, as DNA: TGTGCCAGCAGCTTAACGTATGCGGGCCGAAAGACTGAAGCTTTCTTT.

Written as DNA, the CDR3 is TGTGCCAGCAGTTACCTGGGACTCAATCAGCCCCAGCATTTT. It encodes CASSYLGLNQPQHF. The chain uses TRBV6-5 and TRBJ1-5; possible D gene TRBD1, 5 bases. CDR1 is MNHEY and CDR2 is SVGAGI in the germline V gene. V lost 2 bases, J lost 3 bases, and 8 bases lay in between. The CDR3 sequence is 14 residues long.

This sequence joins TRBV12-3 or TRBV12-4 and TRBJ1-1, with D unclear. The CDR3 runs to 13 residues. Trimming pared 1 base from V and 1 base from J, leaving 4 bases between. CDR3 amino acids: CASSLVWNTEAFF. In DNA, the CDR3 is TGTGCCAGCAGTTTAGTTTGGAACACTGAAGCTTTCTTT.

This clonotype has just one count. The chain links TRBV6-2 or TRBV6-3 to TRBJ2-3; tentative D call: TRBD1 (6 bases). CDR3 length equals 15 residues. V was trimmed by 6 bases and J by 2 bases, leaving 15 bases between them. Germline-derived CDR1 and CDR2 are MNHEY and SVGEGT. CDR3 nucleotides: TGTGCCAGCAGAAACCGGGACATATCCACAGATACGCAGTATTTT. Translation: CASRNRDISTDTQYF.

This clonotype appeared a few times. The chain links TRBV20-1 to TRBJ2-5; D ambiguous. This CDR3 spans 10 amino acids. Looked up from germline, CDR1 is DFQATT and CDR2 is SNEGSKA (reference sequence). The V and J ends lost 5 bases and 9 bases respectively, with 10 bases between them. CDR3 loop: CSAPALAQYF. The CDR3, as DNA: TGCAGTGCTCCGGCCTTGGCCCAGTACTTC.

The rearrangement joins TRBV30 to TRBJ1-2, with 7 bases aligning to TRBD1. The CDR3 is made up of 17 amino acids. The J segment lost 2 bases and the V segment lost 3 bases, leaving 15 bases of the junction unmatched. The germline gives CDR1 GTSNPN, CDR2 SVGIG (reference sequence). The chain's CDR3 is CAWSPVTGREQNYGYTF. As DNA, the CDR3 is TGTGCCTGGAGCCCCGTGACAGGGAGGGAACAGAACTATGGCTACACCTTC.

The chain uses TRBV28 and TRBJ1-3; D unclear. With 7 bases removed from V and 4 bases from J, the gap between germline ends came to 14 bases. The CDR3 loop spans 14 amino acids. Per germline, CDR1 MDHEN and CDR2 SYDVKM. The CDR3 region is CASTQDPRGNTIYF. The CDR3 nucleotides read TGTGCCAGCACCCAGGACCCAAGAGGAAACACCATATATTTT.

V and J are TRBV27 and TRBJ1-1; 7 positions match TRBD1. This CDR3 has 12 amino acids. The J segment lost 4 bases and the V segment lost 8 bases, leaving 4 bases of the junction unmatched. CDR1 and CDR2 (germline): MNHEY, SMNVEV (reference sequence). Written as DNA, the CDR3 is TGTGCCAGCCTCAGGGGGGGCACTGAAGCTTTCTTT. Its protein is CASLRGGTEAFF.

J is TRBJ1-4 and V is TRBV12-3 or TRBV12-4; no definite D call. The CDR3 contains 12 residues. Trimming stripped 6 bases from V and 8 bases from J, with 10 bases between. The CDR3 region is CASRWTDEKLFF. CDR3 DNA sequence: TGTGCCAGCAGATGGACGGACGAAAAACTGTTTTTT.

The J gene is TRBJ1-3, the V gene TRBV3-1, with D possibly matching TRBD1 (5 bases). Looked up from germline, CDR1 is LGHDT and CDR2 is YNNKEL (reference sequence). Trimming pared 0 bases from V and 0 bases from J, leaving 18 bases between. The CDR3 contains 19 residues. The CDR3 reads CASSQEGLGTVNSGNTIYF. The CDR3 DNA reads as TGTGCCAGCAGCCAAGAAGGCCTCGGGACGGTCAACTCTGGAAACACCATATATTTT.

This rearrangement joins TRBV19 to TRBJ1-1, with 8 bases lining up with TRBD1. CDR1 LNHDA and CDR2 SQIVND come from the germline V gene (reference sequence). V gave up 9 bases and J gave up 2 bases; unmatched junction bases: 5. The CDR3 runs 13 residues. The CDR3 protein is CASRGQGNTEAFF. DNA for the CDR3: TGTGCCAGCCGAGGACAGGGAAACACTGAAGCTTTCTTT. The whole variable domain, filled in from reference TRBV19 and TRBJ1-1, reads DGGITQSPKYLFRKEGQNVTLSCEQNLNHDAMYWYRQDPGQGLRLIYYSQIVNDFQKGDIAEGYSVSREKKESFPLTVTSAQKNPTAFYLCASRGQGNTEAFFGQGTRLTVV.

For the CDR3, the DNA is TGTGCCAGCAGTCAATGGTACCGGGACGGCAGTGGCTACACCTTC. Its protein is CASSQWYRDGSGYTF. This chain joins TRBV6-2 or TRBV6-3 and TRBJ1-2, with a possible D match to TRBD1 (5 bases). Germline V CDR1 and CDR2: MNHEY, SVGEGT. V was pared by 5 bases and J by 7 bases, with 20 bases between. The CDR3 spans 15 residues.

The rearrangement uses TRBV12-3 or TRBV12-4 and TRBJ1-1; D unclear. The CDR3 extends over 14 amino acids. V lost 6 bases and J 5 bases, leaving 16 bases between the germline ends. The CDR3 DNA sequence: TGTGCCAGCAGGCCACTATCGGAGAAAACTGAAGCTTTCTTT. It yields the protein CASRPLSEKTEAFF.

This clonotype has a handful of counts. The rearrangement links TRBV4-1 to TRBJ1-6; D is uncertain. CDR1 MGHRA and CDR2 YSYEKL come from the germline V gene. Trimming left V 2 bases short and J 6 bases short, with 17 bases between. This CDR3 spans 17 amino acids. CDR3: CASSQIRRGVFNSPLHF. CDR3 nucleotides: TGCGCCAGCAGCCAAATAAGGCGTGGGGTTTTTAATTCACCCCTCCACTTT.

V gene TRBV4-3 combines with J gene TRBJ1-5; a weak D match, TRBD1 (6 bases). V lost 1 base to trimming and J lost 2 bases, with 12 bases between them. There are 16 residues in the CDR3. The germline V gene encodes CDR1 LGHNA and CDR2 YSLEER. The CDR3 bases are TGCGCCAGCAGCCAAGGAGCAGGGGCAGGCAATCAGCCCCAGCATTTT. It is translated as CASSQGAGAGNQPQHF.

The gene calls are TRBV12-3 or TRBV12-4 and TRBJ2-2, with D unclear. The CDR3 has 11 residues. V was trimmed by 5 bases and J by 8 bases, leaving 6 bases between them. As DNA, the CDR3 is TGTGCCAGCAGTCCCGGGGGGGAGCTGTTTTTT. Translation: CASSPGGELFF.